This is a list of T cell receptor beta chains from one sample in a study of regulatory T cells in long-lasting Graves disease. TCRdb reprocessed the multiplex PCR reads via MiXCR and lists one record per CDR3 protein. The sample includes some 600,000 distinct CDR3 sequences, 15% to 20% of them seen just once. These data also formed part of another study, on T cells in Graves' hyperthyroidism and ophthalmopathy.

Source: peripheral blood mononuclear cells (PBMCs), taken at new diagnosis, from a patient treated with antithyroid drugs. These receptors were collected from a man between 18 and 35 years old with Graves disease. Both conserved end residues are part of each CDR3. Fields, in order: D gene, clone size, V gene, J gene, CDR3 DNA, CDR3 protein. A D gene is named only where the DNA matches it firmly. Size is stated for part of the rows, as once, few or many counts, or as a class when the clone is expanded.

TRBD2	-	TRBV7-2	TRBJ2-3	TGTGCCAGCAGCGCGCATAGCGGGAGGGCCGTAGATACGCAGTATTTT	CASSAHSGRAVDTQYF
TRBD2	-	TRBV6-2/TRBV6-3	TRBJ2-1	TGTGCCAGCAGTTACTCGATTCGGGAGGTATCTAATGAGCAGTTCTTC	CASSYSIREVSNEQFF
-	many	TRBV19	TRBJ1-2	TGTGCCAGTAGTATTAGGAACCTCGCGGGACCTCCTGACTATGGCTACACCTTC	CASSIRNLAGPPDYGYTF
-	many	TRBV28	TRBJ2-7	TGTGCCAGCAGCCCCTGGTGGCAGATGGGCTCCGAGCAGTACTTC	CASSPWWQMGSEQYF
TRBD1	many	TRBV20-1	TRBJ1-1	TGCAGTGCCTGGGACAGGGGCACTGAAGCTTTCTTT	CSAWDRGTEAFF
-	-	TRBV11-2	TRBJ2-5	TGTGCCAGCAGCTTAGATCACGGGTACCAAGAGACCCAGTACTTC	CASSLDHGYQETQYF
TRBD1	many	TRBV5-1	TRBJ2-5	TGTGCCAGCAGCTTAGCCGGGACAGGTCAAGAGACCCAGTACTTC	CASSLAGTGQETQYF
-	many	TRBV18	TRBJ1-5	TGTGCCAGCTCACCCCGGCACGATCAGCCCCAGCATTTT	CASSPRHDQPQHF
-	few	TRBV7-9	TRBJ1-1	TGTGCCAGCGGATCAGGACGCGACACTCTCGCTGAAGCTTTCTTT	CASGSGRDTLAEAFF
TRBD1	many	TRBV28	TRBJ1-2	TGTGCCAGCAGTTCTCTCCCCCAGGGGGCAGGTGGCTACACCTTC	CASSSLPQGAGGYTF
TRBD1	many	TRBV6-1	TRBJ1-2	TGTGCCAGCAGCCATCGAACAGGGGCGGTTGATGGCTACACCTTC	CASSHRTGAVDGYTF
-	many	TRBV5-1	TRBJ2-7	TGCGCCAGCAGCTCCCCTTCCGGGAGCGAGCAGTACTTC	CASSSPSGSEQYF
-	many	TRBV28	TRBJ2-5	TGTGCCAGCAGTTTAATGGACGCCGAATGGGGTGGAGAGACCCAGTACTTC	CASSLMDAEWGGETQYF
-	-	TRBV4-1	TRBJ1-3	TGCGCCAGCAGCCAACCCGGGGTCGCGGACACCACATATTTT	CASSQPGVADTTYF
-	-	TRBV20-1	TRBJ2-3	TGCAGTGCTAGGGGGACTCCACCTAGCACAGATACGCAGTATTTT	CSARGTPPSTDTQYF
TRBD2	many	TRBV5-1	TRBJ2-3	TGCGCCAGCAGCTTGGTTCCACTAGCGGGAGGAGGAACAGATACGCAGTATTTT	CASSLVPLAGGGTDTQYF
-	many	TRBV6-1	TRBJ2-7	TGTGCCAGCAGTCCCGATAAGGGACGGGCCTACGAGCAGTACTTC	CASSPDKGRAYEQYF
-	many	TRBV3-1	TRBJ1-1	TGTGCCAGCAGCCAAGGGTTGGGGGAGAGGACTGAAGCTTTCTTT	CASSQGLGERTEAFF
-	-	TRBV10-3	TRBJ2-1	TGTGCCATCAGTGGAGGGACGCGGTTTAATTCCTACAATGAGCAGTTCTTC	CAISGGTRFNSYNEQFF
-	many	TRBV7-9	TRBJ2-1	TGTGCCAGCAGCTCATTTGCCGCCGCCTACAATGAGCAGTTCTTC	CASSSFAAAYNEQFF
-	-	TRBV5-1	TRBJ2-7	TGCGCCAGCAGCTCCACCGGGACTGCTATCTACGAGCAGTACTTC	CASSSTGTAIYEQYF
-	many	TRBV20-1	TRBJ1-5	TGCAGTGCTAGATCTCCGGTGCGTGGCCTCAATCAGCCCCAGCATTTT	CSARSPVRGLNQPQHF
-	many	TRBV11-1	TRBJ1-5	TGTGCCAGCAGCTTCACCGGGACAAACCTGCAGCCCCAGCATTTT	CASSFTGTNLQPQHF
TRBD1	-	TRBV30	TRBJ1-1	TGTGCCTGGCGGACAGGGAGTTACACTGAAGCTTTCTTT	CAWRTGSYTEAFF
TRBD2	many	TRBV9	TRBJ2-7	TGTGCCAGCAGCGCGAGTAGCGGGAGGGTTATCGGTGAGCAGTACTTC	CASSASSGRVIGEQYF
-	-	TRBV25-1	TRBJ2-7	TGTGCCACTGCCGACAGGATTTTTTACGAGCAGTACTTC	CATADRIFYEQYF
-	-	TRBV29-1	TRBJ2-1	TGCGGCGTGGTAGGAGGCACACAAGGGGGAGGCCCGTACAATGAGCAGTTCTTC	CGVVGGTQGGGPYNEQFF
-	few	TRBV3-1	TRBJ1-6	TGTGCCAGCAGCCCACGGGGCCAGGGGTTTGGTTCACCCCTCCACTTT	CASSPRGQGFGSPLHF
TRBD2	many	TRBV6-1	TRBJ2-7	TGTGCCAGCAGTCCTCCCGGACTAGCGGTTGCCTACGAGCAGTACTTC	CASSPPGLAVAYEQYF
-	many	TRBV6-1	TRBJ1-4	TGTGCCAGCAGTGCCGACAGGGAAAAACTGTTTTTT	CASSADREKLFF
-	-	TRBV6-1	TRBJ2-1	TGTGCCAGCACCGCTGAAGCGGCAAGCTCCTACAATGAGCAGTTCTTC	CASTAEAASSYNEQFF
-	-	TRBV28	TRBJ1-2	TGTGCCAGCAGTTTACCGCTTGGAGGGACTAACTATGGCTACACCTTC	CASSLPLGGTNYGYTF
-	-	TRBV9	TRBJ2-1	TGTGCCAGCAGCGTAGGTTTTCCCTCGCAGAGTGAGCAGTTCTTC	CASSVGFPSQSEQFF
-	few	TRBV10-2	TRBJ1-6	TGCGCCAGCGGGGCCGGCAATTCACCCCTCCACTTT	CASGAGNSPLHF
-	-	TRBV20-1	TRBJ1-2	TGCAGTGGGCAGGCTAACTATGGCTACACCTTC	CSGQANYGYTF
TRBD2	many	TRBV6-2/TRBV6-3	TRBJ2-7	TGTGCCAGCAGTTACTCGCGGGAGTACGGCGAGCAGTACTTC	CASSYSREYGEQYF
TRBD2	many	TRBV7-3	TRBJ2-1	TGTGCCAGCAGCTTCCGAGCGGGAGTGGGCAATGAGCAGTTCTTC	CASSFRAGVGNEQFF
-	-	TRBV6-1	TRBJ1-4	TGTGCCAGCCCAGCGGCCGGGGGGGGAGGGACTAATGAAAAACTGTTTTTT	CASPAAGGGGTNEKLFF
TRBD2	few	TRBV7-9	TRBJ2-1	TGTGCCTCGGCCGCGGGACTAGCGGGGACCCTTTACAATGAGCAGTTCTTC	CASAAGLAGTLYNEQFF
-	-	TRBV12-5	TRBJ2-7	TGTGCTAGTGGTTTGGTACTGGGGAGGCAGGGAGCCGAGCAGTACTTC	CASGLVLGRQGAEQYF
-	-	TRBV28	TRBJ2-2	TGTGCCAGCAGTTTGTCCGGCAGGGGAGCCGGGGAGCTGTTTTTT	CASSLSGRGAGELFF